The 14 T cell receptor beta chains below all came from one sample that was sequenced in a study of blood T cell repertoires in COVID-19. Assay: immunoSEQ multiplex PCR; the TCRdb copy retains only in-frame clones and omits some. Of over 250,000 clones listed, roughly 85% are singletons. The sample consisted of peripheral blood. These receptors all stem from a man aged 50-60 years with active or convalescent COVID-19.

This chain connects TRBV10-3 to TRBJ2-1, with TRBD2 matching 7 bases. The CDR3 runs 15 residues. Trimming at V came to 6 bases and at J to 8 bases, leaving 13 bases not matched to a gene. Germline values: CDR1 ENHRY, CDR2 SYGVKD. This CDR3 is CAIRPGLSLVDEQFF. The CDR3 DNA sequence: TGTGCCATCAGACCGGGACTATCTTTAGTTGATGAGCAGTTCTTC.

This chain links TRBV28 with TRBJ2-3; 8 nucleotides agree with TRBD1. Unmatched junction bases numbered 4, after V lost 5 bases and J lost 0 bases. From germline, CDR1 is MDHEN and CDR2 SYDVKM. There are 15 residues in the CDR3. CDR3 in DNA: TGTGCCAGCAGTCAGGACAGGGCTAGCACAGATACGCAGTATTTT. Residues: CASSQDRASTDTQYF.

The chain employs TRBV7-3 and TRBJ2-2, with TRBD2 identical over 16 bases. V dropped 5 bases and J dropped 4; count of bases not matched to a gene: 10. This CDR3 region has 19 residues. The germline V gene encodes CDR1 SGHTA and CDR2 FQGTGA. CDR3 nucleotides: TGTGCCAGCAGCCCAACGGGACTAGCGGGAGGGCCGGGCACCGGGGAGCTGTTTTTT. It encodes CASSPTGLAGGPGTGELFF. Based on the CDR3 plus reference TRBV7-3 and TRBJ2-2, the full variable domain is GAGVSQTPSNKVTEKGKYVELRCDPISGHTALYWYRQSLGQGPEFLIYFQGTGAADDSGLPNDRFFAVRPEGSVSTLKIQRTERGDSAVYLCASSPTGLAGGPGTGELFFGEGSRLTVL.

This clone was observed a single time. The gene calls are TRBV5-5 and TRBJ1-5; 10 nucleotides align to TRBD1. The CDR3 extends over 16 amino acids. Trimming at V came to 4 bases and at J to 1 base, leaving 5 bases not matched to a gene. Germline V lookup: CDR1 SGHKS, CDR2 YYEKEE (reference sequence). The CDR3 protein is CASSPGQGVSNQPQHF. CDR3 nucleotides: TGTGCCAGCAGCCCAGGACAGGGGGTGAGCAATCAGCCCCAGCATTTT.

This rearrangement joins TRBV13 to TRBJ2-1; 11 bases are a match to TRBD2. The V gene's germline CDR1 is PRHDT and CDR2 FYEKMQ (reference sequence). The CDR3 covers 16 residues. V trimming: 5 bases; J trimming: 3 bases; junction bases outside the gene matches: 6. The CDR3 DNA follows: TGTGCCAGCAGCCTCCGGACTAGCGGGCGCTACAATGAGCAGTTCTTC. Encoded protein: CASSLRTSGRYNEQFF.

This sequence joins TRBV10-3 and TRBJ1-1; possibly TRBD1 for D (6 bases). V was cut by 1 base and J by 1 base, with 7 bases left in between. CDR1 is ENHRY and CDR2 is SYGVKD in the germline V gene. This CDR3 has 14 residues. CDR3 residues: CAISELGGNTEAFF. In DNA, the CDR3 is TGTGCCATCAGTGAGTTAGGGGGGAACACTGAAGCTTTCTTT.

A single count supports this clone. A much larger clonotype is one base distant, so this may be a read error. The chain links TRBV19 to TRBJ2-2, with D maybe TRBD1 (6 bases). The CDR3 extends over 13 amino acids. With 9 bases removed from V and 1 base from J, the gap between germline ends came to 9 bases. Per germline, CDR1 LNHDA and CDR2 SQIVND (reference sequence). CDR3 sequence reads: CASRGQNTGELFF. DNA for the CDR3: TGTGCCAGCAGGGGACAGAACACCGGGGAGCTGTTTTTT. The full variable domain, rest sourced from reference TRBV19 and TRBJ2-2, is DGGITQSPKYLFRKEGQNVTLSCEQNLNHDAMYWYRQDPGQGLRLIYYSQIVNDFQKGDIAEGYSVSREKKESFPLTVTSAQKNPTAFYLCASRGQNTGELFFGEGSRLTVL.

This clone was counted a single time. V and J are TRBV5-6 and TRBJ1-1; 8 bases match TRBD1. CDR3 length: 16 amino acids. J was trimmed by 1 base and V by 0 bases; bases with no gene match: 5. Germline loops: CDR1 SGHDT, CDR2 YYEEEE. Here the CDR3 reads CASSLARDRRNTEAFF. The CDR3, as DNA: TGTGCCAGCAGCTTGGCCCGGGACAGGAGGAACACTGAAGCTTTCTTT.

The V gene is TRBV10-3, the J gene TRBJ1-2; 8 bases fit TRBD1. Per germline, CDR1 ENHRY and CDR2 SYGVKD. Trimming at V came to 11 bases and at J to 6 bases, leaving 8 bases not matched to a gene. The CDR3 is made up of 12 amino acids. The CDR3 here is CAVRRGLDGYTF. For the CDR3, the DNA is TGTGCCGTCCGCAGGGGGCTGGATGGCTACACCTTC.

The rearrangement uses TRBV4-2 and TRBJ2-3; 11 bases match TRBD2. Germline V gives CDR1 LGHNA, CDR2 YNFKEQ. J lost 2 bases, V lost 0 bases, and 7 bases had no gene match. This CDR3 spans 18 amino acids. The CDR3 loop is CASSQDTGLAGDTDTQYF. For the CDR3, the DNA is TGTGCCAGCAGCCAAGATACAGGACTAGCGGGCGACACAGATACGCAGTATTTT.

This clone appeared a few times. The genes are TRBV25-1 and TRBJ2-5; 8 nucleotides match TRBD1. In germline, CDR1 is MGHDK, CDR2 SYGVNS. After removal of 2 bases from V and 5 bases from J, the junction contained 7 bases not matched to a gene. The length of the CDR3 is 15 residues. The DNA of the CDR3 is TGTGCCAGCAGTGAAAGACAGGGGTCTAGGGAGACCCAGTACTTC. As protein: CASSERQGSRETQYF.

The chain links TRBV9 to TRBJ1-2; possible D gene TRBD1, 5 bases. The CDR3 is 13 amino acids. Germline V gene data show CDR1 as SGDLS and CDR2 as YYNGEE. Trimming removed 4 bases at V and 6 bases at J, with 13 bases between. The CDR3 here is CASSLSGGDGYTF. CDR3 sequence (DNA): TGTGCCAGCAGCCTGAGTGGGGGGGATGGCTACACCTTC.

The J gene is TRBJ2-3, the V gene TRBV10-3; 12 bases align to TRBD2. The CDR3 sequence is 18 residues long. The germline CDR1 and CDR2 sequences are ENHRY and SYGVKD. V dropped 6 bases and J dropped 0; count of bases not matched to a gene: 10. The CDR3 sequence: CAISQSSGRATSTDTQYF. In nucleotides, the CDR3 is TGTGCCATCAGCCAATCTAGCGGGAGGGCCACTAGCACAGATACGCAGTATTTT.

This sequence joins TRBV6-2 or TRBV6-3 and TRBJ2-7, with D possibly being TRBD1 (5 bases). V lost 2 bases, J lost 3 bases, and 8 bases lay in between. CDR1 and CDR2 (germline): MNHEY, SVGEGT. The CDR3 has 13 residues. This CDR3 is CASSYNRGYEQYF. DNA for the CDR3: TGTGCCAGCAGTTACAATAGGGGCTACGAGCAGTACTTC.